These 27 T cell receptor beta chains share one sample of origin, sequenced in a study of neurological immune-mediated disorders (dated by TCRdb to between 2017 and 2020). The method behind the library was 5' RACE. TCRdb records Illumina HiSeq 2500 as the sequencer. The public reads were run again by TCRdb, first through fastp at Q25 and then through MiXCR, and only productive beta chains were kept. For every CDR3 protein sequence, its rows merge into one entry that carries the most common genes and DNA. The sample has tens of thousands of distinct CDR3 sequences on record, roughly 3.6% of them singletons. Approximately 1.2% of the sample goes to the ten largest clones. Specimen: PBMCs. Source of these receptors: a man aged 25-45 years with multiple sclerosis.

This clonotype was observed at least ten times. This chain joins TRBV7-2 and TRBJ2-6; 8 bases match TRBD1. V dropped 5 bases and J dropped 4; count of bases not matched to a gene: 7. The germline gives CDR1 SGHTA, CDR2 FQGNSA. The CDR3 spans 16 residues. CDR3 protein: CASSRQGLGGANVLTF. CDR3 nucleotide sequence: TGTGCCAGCAGCCGACAGGGGCTGGGGGGGGCCAACGTCCTGACTTTC.

A single count supports this clonotype. Given a much more abundant clone one base away, this may be a read error. V gene TRBV3-1 combines with J gene TRBJ1-4; 7 nucleotides agree with TRBD1. Germline V gives CDR1 LGHDT, CDR2 YNNKEL (reference sequence). The CDR3 is made up of 15 amino acids. The CDR3 spells CVSSQGSGGGEKLFF. For the CDR3, the DNA is TGTGTCAGCAGCCAAGGATCAGGGGGTGGGGAAAAACTGTTTTTT.

In its sample, this clonotype was seen many times. In nucleotides, the CDR3 is TGTGCCACCACCACCTCAGGGGGCTGGGAGCTGTTTTTT. It codes for CATTTSGGWELFF. The rearrangement links TRBV27 to TRBJ2-2; 8 positions match TRBD1. Trimming took 10 bases from V and 9 from J; bases not matched to a gene: 10. Germline V lookup: CDR1 MNHEY, CDR2 SMNVEV (reference sequence). CDR3 length equals 13 residues.

Ten or more counts support this clonotype. The V call is TRBV27, the J call TRBJ1-5; 7 bases fit TRBD1. V lost 10 bases and J lost 7; bases outside the gene matches: 7. The CDR3 loop spans 12 amino acids. Germline loops: CDR1 MNHEY, CDR2 SMNVEV (reference sequence). The CDR3 DNA sequence: TGTGCCACCAAGACAGGGTCCCAGCCCCAGCATTTT. It is translated as CATKTGSQPQHF.

Many counts were recorded for this clonotype. The chain joins TRBV20-1 to TRBJ2-5; 9 bases align to TRBD1. CDR3 length: 15 residues. V trimming: 3 bases; J trimming: 5 bases; junction bases outside the gene matches: 10. From germline, CDR1 is DFQATT and CDR2 SNEGSKA (reference sequence). CDR3 region: CSARAYRGPGETQYF. In DNA, the CDR3 is TGCAGTGCTAGGGCTTACAGGGGGCCGGGCGAGACCCAGTACTTC.

This clonotype was picked up many times. The chain joins TRBV12-3 or TRBV12-4 to TRBJ1-1; unclear D gene. The CDR3 has 13 amino acids. Trimming took 6 bases from V and 1 from J, leaving 9 bases between them. Written as DNA, the CDR3 is TGTGCCAGCAGGTTCAGGCCGAACACTGAAGCTTTCTTT. Translation: CASRFRPNTEAFF.

There are a few counts of this clonotype. At one end, the junction sequence differs from germline, possibly due to a read error. The CDR3 loop reads CASSETYSNQPQNF. The CDR3 DNA reads TGCGCCAGCAGTGAGACTTATAGCAATCAGCCCCAGAATTTT. The chain links TRBV10-2 to TRBJ1-5; no definite D call. From germline, CDR1 is WSHSY and CDR2 SAAADI. The CDR3 contains 14 residues.

Many counts were recorded for this clonotype. This rearrangement joins TRBV30 to TRBJ2-7; TRBD1 matches 9 bases. Per germline, CDR1 GTSNPN and CDR2 SVGIG (reference sequence). J lost 2 bases, V lost 5 bases, and 10 bases had no gene match. This CDR3 is 15 amino acids long. CDR3 in DNA: TGTGCCTGGTCGCCGGGACAGGGTATCCCCTACGAGCAGTACTTC. It is translated as CAWSPGQGIPYEQYF.

In this sample, this clonotype turned up a few times. The germline gene is not matched at one end of the junction; a read error may be the cause. The chain employs TRBV18 and TRBJ1-5; D perhaps matches TRBD1 (5 bases). The germline V gene encodes CDR1 KGHSH and CDR2 LQKENI. CDR3 length equals 15 residues. This chain's CDR3 is CASSPSQGGNQPQNF. In nucleotides, the CDR3 is TGTGCCAGCTCACCGTCGCAGGGTGGCAATCAGCCCCAGAATTTT.

This clonotype came up many times. The chain carries TRBV5-1 and TRBJ2-2, with 9 positions matching TRBD1. Germline V lookup: CDR1 SGHRS, CDR2 YFSETQ. The CDR3 length is 16 residues. Trimming cost V 5 bases and J 7 bases; bases outside gene matches: 12. CDR3 bases: TGCGCCAGCAGGCCCACCGGGACAGGGTCGGGCGGGGAGCTGTTTTTT. This translates into CASRPTGTGSGGELFF.

This clonotype has ten or more counts. The V and J genes are TRBV6-2 or TRBV6-3 and TRBJ2-5, with D maybe TRBD1 (5 bases). V was cut by 4 bases and J by 1 base, with 13 bases left in between. From germline, CDR1 is MNHEY and CDR2 SVGEGT. The length of the CDR3 is 15 residues. The CDR3 spells CASSSRRQTQETQYF. The CDR3 nucleotides are TGTGCCAGCAGTTCCCGCCGACAGACCCAAGAGACCCAGTACTTC.

This clonotype was counted many times. The chain couples TRBV12-3 or TRBV12-4 to TRBJ2-4, with no clear D. The V end was cut by 3 bases, the J end by 5 bases, with 14 bases between. CDR3 length: 15 amino acids. DNA of the CDR3: TGTGCCAGCAGTTTTTACCGGCAGGACCAAAACATTCAGTACTTC. Translating it yields CASSFYRQDQNIQYF.

Details on this clonotype: The junction differs from germline at one of its ends, possibly a read error. In DNA form, the CDR3 reads TGCAGTGCTAGAGACGACGCGAGCTCCTATAATTCACCCCTCAACTTT. The encoded protein is CSARDDASSYNSPLNF. The chain uses TRBV20-1 and TRBJ1-6; D gene uncertain. Germline-derived CDR1 and CDR2 are DFQATT and SNEGSKA (reference sequence). CDR3 size: 16 residues.

This clonotype came up many times. The CDR3 spells CASSTRQETQYF. The CDR3, as DNA: TGTGCCAGCAGCACTCGTCAAGAGACCCAGTACTTC. The V gene is TRBV7-2, the J gene TRBJ2-5, with D unclear. Trimming took off 5 bases at V and 2 bases at J, with 6 bases between the two ends. The CDR3 has 12 amino acids. The V gene's germline CDR1 is SGHTA and CDR2 FQGNSA.

The table lists this clonotype with many counts. J is TRBJ2-5 and V is TRBV7-2; 10 bases line up with TRBD2. J was trimmed by 1 base and V by 1 base; bases with no gene match: 3. The CDR3 totals 16 residues. Germline CDR1 SGHTA, CDR2 FQGNSA. The CDR3 here is CASSLGASGGQETQYF. CDR3 nucleotides: TGTGCCAGCAGCTTAGGCGCTAGCGGGGGCCAAGAGACCCAGTACTTC.

This clonotype has a count of ten or more. CDR3 in amino acids: CASSRDISSYEQYF. As DNA, the CDR3 is TGTGCCAGCAGCCGGGACATTAGCTCCTACGAGCAGTACTTC. The genes are TRBV6-5 and TRBJ2-7; D is perhaps TRBD1 (6 bases). Germline CDR1 reads MNHEY; CDR2 reads SVGAGI. The V and J ends lost 6 bases and 0 bases respectively, with 12 bases between them. The CDR3 totals 14 residues.

In this sample, this clonotype turned up many times. The J gene is TRBJ2-3, the V gene TRBV7-9; D is possibly TRBD2 (6 bases). This CDR3 contains 15 residues. The germline CDR1 and CDR2 sequences are SEHNR and FQNEAQ (reference sequence). The V gene lost 4 bases and the J gene lost 4 bases, with 15 bases spanning the gap. The CDR3, as DNA: TGTGCCAGCAGCTACGGAGGGTTGGTTCCAGATACGCAGTATTTT. Translation: CASSYGGLVPDTQYF.

Ten or more counts support this clonotype. The chain uses TRBV4-1 and TRBJ2-4; D call uncertain. Germline loops: CDR1 MGHRA, CDR2 YSYEKL. The V end lost 1 base, the J end lost 3 bases, and 13 bases lay between the germline ends. The CDR3 is made up of 16 amino acids. CDR3 sequence: CASSQVGLWNKNIQYF. The CDR3 nucleotides are TGCGCCAGCAGCCAAGTCGGCCTATGGAACAAAAACATTCAGTACTTC.

This clonotype was detected many times. The chain links TRBV7-2 to TRBJ2-5; 12 bases align to TRBD2. V was clipped by 4 bases and J by 13 bases; unmatched bases: 10. The CDR3 loop spans 14 amino acids. The V gene's germline CDR1 is SGHTA and CDR2 FQGNSA. The CDR3 spells CASSSGLAGGAGYF. DNA for the CDR3: TGTGCCAGCAGCTCGGGACTAGCGGGCGGGGCGGGGTACTTC.

This clonotype came up many times. The CDR3 is CASSHRDYNYEQFF. The CDR3 DNA sequence: TGTGCCAGCAGCCACCGGGACTACAATTATGAGCAGTTCTTC. This rearrangement joins TRBV7-2 to TRBJ2-1, with TRBD2 identical over 7 bases. Trimming at V came to 5 bases and at J to 8 bases, leaving 9 bases not matched to a gene. Germline CDR1 SGHTA, CDR2 FQGNSA. This CDR3 is 14 amino acids long. Drawing the rest from reference TRBV7-2 and TRBJ2-1, the complete variable domain is GAGVSQSPSNKVTEKGKDVELRCDPISGHTALYWYRQSLGQGLEFLIYFQGNSAPDKSGLPSDRFSAERTGGSVSTLTIQRTQQEDSAVYLCASSHRDYNYEQFFGPGTRLTVL.

Note on this clonotype: The junction and the germline gene differ at one end; a read error may be behind it. The rearrangement uses TRBV20-1 and TRBJ1-5; 9 bases line up with TRBD1. The CDR3 is 15 amino acids. Germline loops: CDR1 DFQATT, CDR2 SNEGSKA (reference sequence). CDR3: CSAYSGTGSNQPQNF. Written as DNA, the CDR3 is TGCAGTGCTTATTCCGGGACAGGGAGCAATCAGCCCCAGAATTTT.

This clonotype was detected many times. One end of the junction fails to match germline, which may point to a read error. The rearrangement links TRBV20-1 to TRBJ2-3; D possibly matches TRBD1 or TRBD2 (5 bases each). This CDR3 spans 14 amino acids. Germline CDR1 is DFQATT and CDR2 is SNEGSKA (reference sequence). The CDR3 DNA sequence: TGCAGTGCGAGAGGGACCGGGGCCGGGGATACGCAGTATTTT. This encodes CSARGTGAGDTQYF.

In its sample, this clonotype was seen many times. The chain recombines TRBV18 with TRBJ1-1, with D unclear. The CDR3 sequence is 12 residues long. Germline CDR1 reads KGHSH; CDR2 reads LQKENI. Trimming cost V 6 bases and J 8 bases, with 13 bases left between them. The DNA for the CDR3 is TGTGCCAGCTCCCCCGGTATGTCGGAAGCTTTCTTT. This encodes CASSPGMSEAFF.

This clonotype was seen ten or more times. The chain links TRBV21-1 to TRBJ2-1; no DNA check was done on the table's D call, TRBD1. TRBV21-1 is marked as a pseudogene. CDR3 length: 16 amino acids. CDR3 in DNA: TGTGCCAGCTCAAGGCGGGGGGCCCCCGAGGGTTCTGAGCAGTTCTTC. Amino acid sequence: CASSRRGAPEGSEQFF.

This clonotype was detected many times. V gene TRBV3-1 combines with J gene TRBJ2-7; 7 bases are a match to TRBD1. V was clipped by 4 bases and J by 0 bases; unmatched bases: 3. CDR1 and CDR2 from the germline V gene are LGHDT and YNNKEL (reference sequence). The CDR3 length is 14 residues. The chain's CDR3 is CASSPGDSSYEQYF. CDR3 nucleotide sequence: TGTGCCAGCAGCCCAGGGGACAGCTCCTACGAGCAGTACTTC.

This clonotype was detected many times. CDR3 sequence: CASSLLAGGAYNEQFF. CDR3 nucleotides: TGCGCCAGCAGCTTGTTGGCGGGCGGGGCCTACAATGAGCAGTTCTTC. The genes are TRBV5-1 and TRBJ2-1; perhaps TRBD2 as D (6 bases). The ends were cut back, 1 base at V and 2 bases at J, with 13 bases in the middle. CDR1 and CDR2 from the germline V gene are SGHRS and YFSETQ. The CDR3 covers 16 residues.

This clonotype was counted many times. DNA of the CDR3: TGTGCCAGCAGCTTAGCGGGGGGCCCGGTGGGTACAGATACGCAGTATTTT. Protein sequence: CASSLAGGPVGTDTQYF. The rearrangement uses TRBV7-8 and TRBJ2-3; perhaps D is TRBD1 or TRBD2 (6 bases each). Trimming cost V 0 bases and J 3 bases, with 16 bases left between them. This CDR3 region has 17 residues. Germline V lookup: CDR1 SGHVS, CDR2 FQNEAQ.